Listed below are T cell receptor beta chains from one sample, sequenced in a study of Graves' ophthalmopathy and Graves' hyperthyroidism. Each CDR3 protein gets one entry after TCRdb re-called the multiplex PCR reads with MiXCR. The sample includes approximately 1.2 million distinct CDR3 sequences, less than 45% of them seen just once. Material: peripheral blood or thyroid tissue (not recorded which). The receptor source for this set is an adult man with Graves' hyperthyroidism. CDR3s include the opening cysteine and the closing phenylalanine or tryptophan. The D gene is left open where the match is weak. Size values are once, few and many counts, or a class for expanded clones, and some rows have none.

CASLGRGGRGTEAFF TGTGCCAGCTTAGGAAGGGGGGGTAGAGGCACTGAAGCTTTCTTT TRBJ1-1 - TRBV25-1 -
CSAARTGTYEQYF TGCAGTGCTGCGAGGACAGGCACCTACGAGCAGTACTTC TRBJ2-7 TRBD1 TRBV20-1 -
CASSAGFDNSPLHF TGCGCCAGCAGCGCCGGGTTCGATAATTCACCCCTCCACTTT TRBJ1-6 - TRBV5-1 many
CASSTGRSSGNTIYF TGTGCCAGTAGTACCGGACGGAGCTCTGGAAACACCATATATTTT TRBJ1-3 - TRBV19 many
CSARATLGQFSNQPQHF TGCAGTGCTAGAGCCACTCTAGGGCAGTTTAGCAATCAGCCCCAGCATTTT TRBJ1-5 - TRBV20-1 few
CASSITGPPREQYF TGCGCCAGCAGCATTACAGGGCCCCCACGAGAGCAGTACTTC TRBJ2-7 - TRBV5-1 -
CASSLQSGAYEQYF TGCGCCAGCAGCTTGCAATCAGGGGCCTACGAGCAGTACTTC TRBJ2-7 - TRBV5-1 -
CASGFGLSLHF TGTGCCAGCGGCTTCGGGTTGTCCCTCCACTTT TRBJ1-6 - TRBV27 -
CAISNRDSNYGYTF TGTGCCATCAGCAACCGGGATTCTAACTATGGCTACACCTTC TRBJ1-2 - TRBV10-3 -
CASSLVPGAMETQYF TGTGCCAGCAGCTTAGTTCCGGGGGCTATGGAGACCCAGTACTTC TRBJ2-5 - TRBV11-2 many
CAISESPYEQYF TGTGCCATCAGTGAGTCCCCGTACGAGCAGTACTTC TRBJ2-7 - TRBV10-3 many